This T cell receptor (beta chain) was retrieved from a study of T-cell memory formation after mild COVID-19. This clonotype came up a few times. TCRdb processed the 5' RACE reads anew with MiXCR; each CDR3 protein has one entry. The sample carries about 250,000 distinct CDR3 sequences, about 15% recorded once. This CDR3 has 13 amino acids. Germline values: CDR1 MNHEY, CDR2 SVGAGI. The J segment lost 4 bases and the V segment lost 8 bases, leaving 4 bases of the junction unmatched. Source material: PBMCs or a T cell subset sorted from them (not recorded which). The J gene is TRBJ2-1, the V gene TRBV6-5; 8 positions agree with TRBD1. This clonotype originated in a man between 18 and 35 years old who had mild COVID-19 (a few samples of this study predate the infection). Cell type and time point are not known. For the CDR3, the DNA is TGTGCCAGCGGACAGGGACTTTACAATGAGCAGTTCTTC. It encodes CASGQGLYNEQFF.